Sequencing of this T cell receptor (beta chain) was carried out in a study of shared clonotypes between healthy human individuals. Here immunoSEQ multiplex PCR was the method, and the copy in TCRdb shows in-frame clones only, minus some. The table lists approximately 2,000,000 clones, roughly 90% of them singletons. The ends lost 10 bases at V and 5 bases at J; junction bases unmatched: 12. The CDR3 consists of 13 residues. The V and J genes are TRBV5-3 and TRBJ2-7; TRBD2 matches 7 bases. TRBV5-3 is given ORF status, its function remaining uncertain. Sample: naive CD4+ T cells from PBMCs. This sample's subset: CD45RA+ positively selected. This TCR was sampled from a man between 18 and 35 years old in good health. Some clones in this sample may be carry-over from other donors' samples. The CDR3 region is CAGAQGLQNEQYF. In DNA, the CDR3 is TGTGCCGGAGCCCAGGGACTACAAAACGAGCAGTACTTC.